The clone carrying this T cell receptor beta chain was seen many times. Its antigen remains unidentified. Time point noted: patch test 1, 2 weeks after DPC sensitization. Treatment indicated: therapeutic diphenylcyclopropenone sensitization with weekly scalp DPC. The CDR3 sequence is 14 residues long. Germline CDR1 and CDR2: SGHTA and FQGNSA. The germline V and J ends were trimmed by 4 bases and 1 base, with 10 bases remaining between them. The data stem from a study of human T cells and chemical hapten exposure. The overall study: Patch tests containing 0.01% DPC, applied to the upper back, were read at 6 days. Study-wide findings and caveats: Alopecia affected the donors, so their immune response may differ from healthy people's.

The library gave individual cDNA molecules unique molecular identifiers. One entry per CDR3 protein, called by TCRdb with MiXCR from the RACE reads. The sample contains approximately 350,000 distinct CDR3 sequences, roughly 6.9% of which appear only once. This sequence was found in a woman under 30 with alopecia areata. Some clones in this sample may be carry-over from other donors' samples. The sample was whole blood, taken in connection with sensitization to the hapten diphenylcyclopropenone (DPC). The chain joins TRBV7-2 to TRBJ1-1; D gene unclear. CDR3 region: CASSSGPPNTEAFF. The CDR3 DNA reads TGTGCCAGCAGCTCAGGACCGCCGAACACTGAAGCTTTCTTT. The variable domain in full, completed from reference TRBV7-2 and TRBJ1-1, reads GAGVSQSPSNKVTEKGKDVELRCDPISGHTALYWYRQSLGQGLEFLIYFQGNSAPDKSGLPSDRFSAERTGGSVSTLTIQRTQQEDSAVYLCASSSGPPNTEAFFGQGTRLTVV.